A selection of T cell receptor beta chains follows, all from one sample in a study of OX40 agonist ivuxolimab in advanced cancers. Data came from immunoSEQ multiplex PCR; TCRdb stores just in-frame clones and leaves some out. This sample has under 90,000 clones, with roughly nine tenths found just once. Sample: CD4+ or CD8+ T cells sorted from blood, taken in a trial of the OX40 agonist ivuxolimab. The receptor set was obtained from an adult with an advanced solid tumor such as melanoma, head and neck, liver or kidney cancer. Both conserved end residues are part of each CDR3. Where a row states a size, it is once, few, many or the class of an expanded clone; other rows omit it.

J | V | size | CDR3
TRBJ2-3 | TRBV18 | . | CASSPQPSTDTQYF
TRBJ2-3 | TRBV30 | . | CAWGRGLDTDTQYF
TRBJ2-5 | TRBV10-3 | . | CAISESGPGETQYF
TRBJ2-7 | TRBV9 | . | CASSPRTSSHEQYF
TRBJ1-5 | TRBV7-8 | . | CASSLETGNQPQHF
TRBJ2-1 | TRBV4-3 | . | CASSRWTSGYNEQFF
TRBJ1-1 | TRBV7-2 | . | CASSHGTENTEAFF
TRBJ1-2 | TRBV5-6 | . | CASSSQTALYGYTF
TRBJ1-5 | TRBV30 | . | CAWSSAGRQPQHF
TRBJ1-5 | TRBV10-3 | . | CAISEWGRPEQPQHF
TRBJ1-1 | TRBV28 | once | CASSLLFRSTEAFF
TRBJ2-1 | TRBV2 | . | CASKQTSGSKTEQFF
TRBJ2-3 | TRBV30 | once | CAWRALTDTQYF
TRBJ2-3 | TRBV6-1 | . | CASSEVAGGRTDTQYF
TRBJ1-4 | TRBV6-1 | . | CASRGGATNEKLFF